The 16 T cell receptor beta chains below were found in one sample sequenced in a study of T cell responses to AZD1222 COVID-19 vaccine. Profiled with immunoSEQ multiplex PCR; TCRdb holds only in-frame clones, not every one. The table has 150,000 or so clones, roughly nine tenths seen once. The sample here was peripheral blood, taken on day 0 of AZD1222 vaccination. The receptor source for this set is an adult in good health.

The V and J genes are TRBV5-5 and TRBJ1-1; the D is unclear. Germline lookup yields CDR1 SGHKS and CDR2 YYEKEE (reference sequence). The CDR3 length is 9 residues. V gave up 7 bases and J gave up 7 bases, with 5 bases separating them. In nucleotides, the CDR3 is TGTGCCAGCGGGGATGAAGCTTTCTTT. This translates into CASGDEAFF.

This clone appeared a single time. The chain employs TRBV7-3 and TRBJ2-7; D is possibly TRBD1 or TRBD2 (5 bases each). V was shortened by 2 bases and J by 6 bases, with 14 bases between the two germline ends. This CDR3 comprises 14 residues. Per germline, CDR1 SGHTA and CDR2 FQGTGA. CDR3 amino acids: CASSLFGGSSEQYF. DNA of the CDR3: TGTGCCAGCAGCTTATTTGGGGGAAGCTCCGAGCAGTACTTC.

CDR3 in DNA: TGTGCCAGCTCACCACCGTCCGCCGGGGGCTTTCAGCCCCAGCATTTT. Encoded protein: CASSPPSAGGFQPQHF. V gene TRBV18 combines with J gene TRBJ1-5; tentatively, D is TRBD1 (6 bases). The CDR3 loop spans 16 amino acids. Trimming removed 0 bases from V and 6 bases from J, with 15 bases in between. Germline CDR1 and CDR2: KGHSH and LQKENI.

J is TRBJ1-1 and V is TRBV6-5; D ambiguous. V lost 6 bases and J 0 bases, leaving 8 bases between the germline ends. The CDR3 has 13 amino acids. CDR1 and CDR2 from the germline V gene are MNHEY and SVGAGI. This CDR3 is CASRDSMNTEAFF. The CDR3 DNA is TGTGCCAGCAGAGATAGCATGAACACTGAAGCTTTCTTT.

The V call is TRBV14, the J call TRBJ1-1; unclear D gene. V was cut by 5 bases and J by 3 bases, with 10 bases left in between. CDR1 is SGHDN and CDR2 is FVKESK in the germline V gene. The CDR3 totals 13 residues. The CDR3 is CASSRGPDTEAFF. CDR3 sequence (DNA): TGTGCCAGCAGCAGAGGGCCGGACACTGAAGCTTTCTTT.

The V call is TRBV9, the J call TRBJ2-2; the D is unclear. CDR1 is SGDLS and CDR2 is YYNGEE in the germline V gene. Trimming shortened V by 6 bases and J by 5 bases, and 11 bases separated the two germline ends. CDR3 length equals 13 residues. The CDR3 here is CASNRDNTGELFF. The CDR3 nucleotides read TGTGCCAGCAACCGAGATAATACCGGGGAGCTGTTTTTT.

This clone appeared a single time. V and J are TRBV11-2 and TRBJ2-7, with TRBD1 identical over 9 bases. Trimming took 5 bases from V and 0 from J; bases not matched to a gene: 8. The CDR3 is 16 residues long. Per germline, CDR1 SGHAT and CDR2 FQNNGV. CDR3 nucleotide sequence: TGTGCCAGCAGCCGCACAGGACAGGGGAGCTCCTACGAGCAGTACTTC. This gives the protein CASSRTGQGSSYEQYF.

J is TRBJ2-5 and V is TRBV30; TRBD2 aligns across 12 bases. CDR3 size: 15 residues. The germline gives CDR1 GTSNPN, CDR2 SVGIG (reference sequence). The J segment lost 9 bases and the V segment lost 8 bases, leaving 16 bases of the junction unmatched. CDR3 sequence: CAGTPSGRAVGAQYF. The DNA of the CDR3 is TGTGCCGGAACCCCTAGCGGGAGGGCCGTGGGAGCCCAGTACTTC.

This chain uses TRBV19 with TRBJ1-1; unclear D gene. Trimming pared 3 bases from V and 6 bases from J, leaving 8 bases between. Germline V gene data show CDR1 as LNHDA and CDR2 as SQIVND (reference sequence). This CDR3 comprises 12 residues. The CDR3 DNA reads TGTGCCAGTAGTATTAGAGTGGCTGAAGCTTTCTTT. It encodes CASSIRVAEAFF.

The chain uses TRBV4-2 and TRBJ1-4; the D is unclear. Germline V lookup: CDR1 LGHNA, CDR2 YNFKEQ. The CDR3 length is 15 residues. V was clipped by 0 bases and J by 8 bases, with 13 bases between them. Here the CDR3 DNA reads TGTGCCAGCAGCCAAGAGGTCCCAAGATCAGAAAAACTGTTTTTT. Translating gives CASSQEVPRSEKLFF.

This clone occurred once. V is TRBV6-5 and J is TRBJ2-7; 9 bases map to TRBD1. In germline, CDR1 is MNHEY, CDR2 SVGAGI. The CDR3 is 15 amino acids. The V gene end was trimmed by 6 bases and the J gene end by 0 bases; junction bases not matched to a gene: 6. The CDR3 sequence: CASRRGTGSSYEQYF. The DNA of the CDR3 is TGTGCCAGCAGGAGAGGGACAGGGAGCTCCTACGAGCAGTACTTC.

The chain employs TRBV7-3 and TRBJ2-1, with unresolved D. This CDR3 is 14 amino acids long. Trimming left V 3 bases short and J 0 bases short, with 6 bases between. Germline V gene data show CDR1 as SGHTA and CDR2 as FQGTGA. The CDR3 DNA reads as TGTGCCAGCAGCTTCCGCGGCTCCTACAATGAGCAGTTCTTC. Translation gives CASSFRGSYNEQFF.

This rearrangement joins TRBV5-6 to TRBJ1-2, with D perhaps matching TRBD1 (5 bases). Trimming stripped 4 bases from V and 3 bases from J, with 13 bases between. The CDR3 has 14 amino acids. Germline assignment: CDR1 SGHDT and CDR2 YYEEEE. CDR3 sequence: CASSPRAGDYGYTF. CDR3 sequence (DNA): TGTGCCAGCAGCCCCAGGGCGGGGGACTATGGCTACACCTTC. The full variable domain, completed using reference TRBV5-6 and TRBJ1-2, is DAGVTQSPTHLIKTRGQQVTLRCSPKSGHDTVSWYQQALGQGPQFIFQYYEEEERQRGNFPDRFSGHQFPNYSSELNVNALLLGDSALYLCASSPRAGDYGYTFGSGTRLTVV.

The chain recombines TRBV12-5 with TRBJ2-2; TRBD1 might be the D (5 bases). The CDR3 totals 15 residues. Per germline, CDR1 LGHNT and CDR2 FRNRAP. V was trimmed by 1 base and J by 2 bases, leaving 8 bases between them. Here the CDR3 reads CASGLGQGNTGELFF. The CDR3 region has the DNA TGTGCTAGTGGTTTGGGGCAGGGTAACACCGGGGAGCTGTTTTTT.

This chain uses TRBV5-6 with TRBJ2-2, with a tentative D call TRBD2 (5 bases). Between the trimmed V and J ends, which lost 2 bases and 3 bases, there was a span of 14 bases. CDR3 length equals 16 residues. Germline lookup yields CDR1 SGHDT and CDR2 YYEEEE. The CDR3 coding sequence is TGTGCCAGCAGCTTTAATTTGGCGGGCCACACCGGGGAGCTGTTTTTT. It is translated as CASSFNLAGHTGELFF.

The chain has TRBV28 and TRBJ2-5; D is perhaps TRBD2 (5 bases). The CDR3 loop spans 14 amino acids. The germline V gene encodes CDR1 MDHEN and CDR2 SYDVKM. The V and J ends lost 5 bases and 5 bases respectively, with 15 bases between them. CDR3 loop: CASSPHGRGETQYF. The CDR3 DNA follows: TGTGCCAGCAGTCCCCACGGACGAGGGGAGACCCAGTACTTC.